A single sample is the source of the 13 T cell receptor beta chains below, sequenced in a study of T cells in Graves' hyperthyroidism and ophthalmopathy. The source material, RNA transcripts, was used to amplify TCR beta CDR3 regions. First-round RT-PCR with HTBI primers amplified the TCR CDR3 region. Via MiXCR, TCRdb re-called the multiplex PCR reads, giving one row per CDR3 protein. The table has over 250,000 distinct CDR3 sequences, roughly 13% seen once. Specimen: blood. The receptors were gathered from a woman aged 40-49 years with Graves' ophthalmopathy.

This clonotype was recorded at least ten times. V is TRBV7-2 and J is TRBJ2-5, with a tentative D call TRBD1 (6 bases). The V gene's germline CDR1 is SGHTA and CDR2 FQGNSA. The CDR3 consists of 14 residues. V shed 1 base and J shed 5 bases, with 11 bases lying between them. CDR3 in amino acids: CASSLGGGGETQYF. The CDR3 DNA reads TGTGCCAGCAGCTTAGGTGGGGGCGGGGAGACCCAGTACTTC.

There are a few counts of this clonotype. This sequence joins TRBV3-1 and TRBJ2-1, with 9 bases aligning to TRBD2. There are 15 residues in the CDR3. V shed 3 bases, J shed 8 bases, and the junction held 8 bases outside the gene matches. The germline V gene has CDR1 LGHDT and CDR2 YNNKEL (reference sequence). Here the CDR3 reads CASSQVAGVRDEQFF. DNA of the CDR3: TGTGCCAGCAGCCAGGTAGCGGGAGTAAGGGATGAGCAGTTCTTC.

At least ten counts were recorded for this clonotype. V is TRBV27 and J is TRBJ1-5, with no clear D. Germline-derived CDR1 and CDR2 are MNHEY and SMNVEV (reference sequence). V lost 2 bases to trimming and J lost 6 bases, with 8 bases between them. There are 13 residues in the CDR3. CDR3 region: CASSLGRVQPQHF. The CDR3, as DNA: TGTGCCAGCAGTTTAGGGAGGGTTCAGCCCCAGCATTTT.

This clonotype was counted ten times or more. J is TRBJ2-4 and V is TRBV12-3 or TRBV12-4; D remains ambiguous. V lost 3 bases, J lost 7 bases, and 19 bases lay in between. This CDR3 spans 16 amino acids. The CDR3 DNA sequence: TGTGCCAGCAGTTTTTCTGCCGGTGCCGTGGGTAACATTCAGTACTTC. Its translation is CASSFSAGAVGNIQYF.

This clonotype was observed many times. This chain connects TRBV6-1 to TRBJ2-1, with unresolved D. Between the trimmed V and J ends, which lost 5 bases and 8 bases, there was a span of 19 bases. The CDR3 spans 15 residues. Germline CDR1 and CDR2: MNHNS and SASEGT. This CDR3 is CASSKETRSVHEQFF. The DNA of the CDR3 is TGTGCCAGCAGTAAAGAGACCCGCTCTGTCCATGAGCAGTTCTTC.

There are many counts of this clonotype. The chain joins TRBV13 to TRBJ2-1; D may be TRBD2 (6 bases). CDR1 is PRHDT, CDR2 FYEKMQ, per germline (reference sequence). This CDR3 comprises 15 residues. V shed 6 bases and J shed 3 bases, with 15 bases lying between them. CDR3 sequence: CASSHPDGGYNEQFF. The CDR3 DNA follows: TGTGCCAGCAGTCACCCGGACGGGGGCTACAATGAGCAGTTCTTC.

CDR3 sequence (DNA): TGTGCCAGCAGCCAACCTAGCGAGTACAATGAGCAGTTCTTC. Translation: CASSQPSEYNEQFF. The V call is TRBV4-2, the J call TRBJ2-1; possible D gene TRBD2, 6 bases. The V end was cut by 2 bases, the J end by 4 bases, with 9 bases between. The germline V gene encodes CDR1 LGHNA and CDR2 YNFKEQ. The CDR3 extends over 14 amino acids.

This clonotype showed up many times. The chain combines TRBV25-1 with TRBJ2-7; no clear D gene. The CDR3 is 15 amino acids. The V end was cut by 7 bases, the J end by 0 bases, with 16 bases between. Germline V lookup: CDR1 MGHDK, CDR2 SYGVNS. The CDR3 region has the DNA TGTGCCAGCAAAGGTGCGACCCCGATCTCCTACGAGCAGTACTTC. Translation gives CASKGATPISYEQYF.

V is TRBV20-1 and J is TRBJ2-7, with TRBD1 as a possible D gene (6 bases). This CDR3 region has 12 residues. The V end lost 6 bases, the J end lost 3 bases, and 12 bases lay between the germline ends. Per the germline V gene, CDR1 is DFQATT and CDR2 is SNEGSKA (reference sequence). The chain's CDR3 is CSAESQGYEQYF. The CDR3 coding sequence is TGCAGTGCCGAATCACAGGGCTACGAGCAGTACTTC.

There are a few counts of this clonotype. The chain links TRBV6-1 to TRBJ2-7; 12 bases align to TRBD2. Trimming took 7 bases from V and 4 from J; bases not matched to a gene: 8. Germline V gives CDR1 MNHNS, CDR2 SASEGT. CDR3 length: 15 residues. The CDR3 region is CASTPGTSGWYEQYF. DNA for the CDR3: TGTGCCAGCACCCCGGGGACTAGCGGGTGGTACGAGCAGTACTTC.

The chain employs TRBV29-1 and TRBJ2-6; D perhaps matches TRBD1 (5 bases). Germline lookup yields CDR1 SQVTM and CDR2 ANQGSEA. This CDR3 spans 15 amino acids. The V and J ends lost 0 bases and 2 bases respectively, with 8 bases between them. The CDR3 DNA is TGCAGCGTTGAAGATCTCAGGGCTGGGGCCAACGTCCTGACTTTC. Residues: CSVEDLRAGANVLTF.

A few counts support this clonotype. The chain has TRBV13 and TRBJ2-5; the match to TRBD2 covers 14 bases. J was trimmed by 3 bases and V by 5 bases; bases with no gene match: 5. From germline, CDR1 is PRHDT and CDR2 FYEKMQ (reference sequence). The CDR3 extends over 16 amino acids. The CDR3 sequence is CASSGGTSGGEETQYF. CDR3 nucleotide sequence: TGTGCCAGCAGCGGCGGGACTAGCGGGGGAGAAGAGACCCAGTACTTC.

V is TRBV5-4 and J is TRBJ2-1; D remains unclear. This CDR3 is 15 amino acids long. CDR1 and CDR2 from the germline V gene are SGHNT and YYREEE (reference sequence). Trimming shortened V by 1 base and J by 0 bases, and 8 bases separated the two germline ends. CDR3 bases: TGTGCCAGCAGCTTGCTCCGGGTCTCCTACAATGAGCAGTTCTTC. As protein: CASSLLRVSYNEQFF.